The clone carrying this T cell receptor (beta chain) was seen a handful of times. Its specificity is unknown. These data come from a study of post-analysis software for immune sequencing data. Study-wide background: Included among the disease courses, which were recorded for the cohort, were relapsing-remitting, secondary progressive and progressive-relapsing multiple sclerosis. Study-level points and caveats: With TRBV5-6, TRBV5-1 and TRBV20-1 included, several TRBV segments were more frequent in patients than in controls.

V gave up 3 bases and J gave up 3 bases; unmatched junction bases: 5. From germline, CDR1 is SGHRS and CDR2 YFSETQ. The CDR3 extends over 14 amino acids. Researchers reported that TCR beta cDNA libraries carried unique molecular identifiers. TCRdb itself ran the PCR reads through MiXCR, one entry per CDR3 protein. Of about 820,000 distinct CDR3 sequences in the sample, 53% were seen once. The chain combines TRBV5-1 with TRBJ2-7; TRBD1 matches 8 bases. The receptor's source is a girl aged 10 to 17 with multiple sclerosis. Sequences were obtained from blood. Here the CDR3 reads CASSWGTGNYEQYF. The CDR3 region has the DNA TGCGCCAGCAGCTGGGGGACAGGAAACTACGAGCAGTACTTC.